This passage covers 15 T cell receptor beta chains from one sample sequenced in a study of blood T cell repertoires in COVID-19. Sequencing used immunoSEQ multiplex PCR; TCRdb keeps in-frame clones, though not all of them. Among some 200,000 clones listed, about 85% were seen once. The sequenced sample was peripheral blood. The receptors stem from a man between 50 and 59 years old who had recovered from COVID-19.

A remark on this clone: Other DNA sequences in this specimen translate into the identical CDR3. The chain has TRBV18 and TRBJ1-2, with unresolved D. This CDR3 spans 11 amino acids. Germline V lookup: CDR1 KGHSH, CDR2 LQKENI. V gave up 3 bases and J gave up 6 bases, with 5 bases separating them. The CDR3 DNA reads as TGTGCCAGCTCACCGTCGGATGGCTACACCTTC. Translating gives CASSPSDGYTF.

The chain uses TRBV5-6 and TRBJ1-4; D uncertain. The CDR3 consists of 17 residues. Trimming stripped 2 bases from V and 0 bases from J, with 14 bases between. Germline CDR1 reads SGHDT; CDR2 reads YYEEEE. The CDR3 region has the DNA TGTGCCAGCAGCTTTGCTTTCTCTGGAGCAACTAATGAAAAACTGTTTTTT. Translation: CASSFAFSGATNEKLFF.

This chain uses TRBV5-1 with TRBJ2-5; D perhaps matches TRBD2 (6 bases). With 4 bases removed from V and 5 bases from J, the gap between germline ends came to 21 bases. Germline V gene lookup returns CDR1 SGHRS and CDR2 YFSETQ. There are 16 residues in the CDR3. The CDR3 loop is CASSLPPAGPGETQYF. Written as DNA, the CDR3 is TGCGCCAGCAGCCTCCCCCCTGCGGGGCCAGGGGAGACCCAGTACTTC.

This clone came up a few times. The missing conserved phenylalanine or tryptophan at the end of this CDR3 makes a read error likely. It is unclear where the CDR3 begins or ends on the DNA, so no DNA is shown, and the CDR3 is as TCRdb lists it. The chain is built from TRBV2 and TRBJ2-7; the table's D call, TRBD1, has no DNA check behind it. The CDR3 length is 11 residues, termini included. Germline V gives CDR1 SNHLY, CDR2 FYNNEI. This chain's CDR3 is CASTHLRGQAT.

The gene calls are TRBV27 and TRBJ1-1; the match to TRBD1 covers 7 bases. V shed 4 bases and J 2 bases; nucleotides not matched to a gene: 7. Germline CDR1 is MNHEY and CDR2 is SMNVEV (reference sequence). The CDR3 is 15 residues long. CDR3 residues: CASSYRGQLNTEAFF. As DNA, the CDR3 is TGTGCCAGCAGTTACCGGGGACAGTTAAACACTGAAGCTTTCTTT.

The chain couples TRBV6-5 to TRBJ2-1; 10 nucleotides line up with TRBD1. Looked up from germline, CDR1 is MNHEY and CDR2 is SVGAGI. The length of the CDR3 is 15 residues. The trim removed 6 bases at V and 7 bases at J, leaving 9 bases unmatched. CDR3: CASRPIGTGANEQFF. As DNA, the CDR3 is TGTGCCAGCAGACCCATCGGGACAGGGGCAAATGAGCAGTTCTTC.

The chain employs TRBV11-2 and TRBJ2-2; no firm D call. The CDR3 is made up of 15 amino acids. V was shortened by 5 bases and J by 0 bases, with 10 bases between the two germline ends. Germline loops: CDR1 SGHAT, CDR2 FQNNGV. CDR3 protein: CASSPPVSNTGELFF. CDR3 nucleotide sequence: TGTGCCAGCAGCCCCCCGGTTTCGAACACCGGGGAGCTGTTTTTT.

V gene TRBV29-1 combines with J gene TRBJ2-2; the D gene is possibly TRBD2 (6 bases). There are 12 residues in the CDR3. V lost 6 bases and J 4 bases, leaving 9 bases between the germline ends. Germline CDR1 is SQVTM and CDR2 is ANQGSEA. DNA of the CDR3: TGCAGCGTAGTACTAGCCACCGGGGAGCTGTTTTTT. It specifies CSVVLATGELFF.

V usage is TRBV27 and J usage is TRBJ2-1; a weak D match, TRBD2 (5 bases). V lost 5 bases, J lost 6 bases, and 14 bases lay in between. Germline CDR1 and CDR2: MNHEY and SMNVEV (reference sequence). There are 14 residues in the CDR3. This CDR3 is CASSPRNGLNEQFF. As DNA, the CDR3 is TGTGCCAGCAGTCCCCGAAACGGACTCAATGAGCAGTTCTTC.

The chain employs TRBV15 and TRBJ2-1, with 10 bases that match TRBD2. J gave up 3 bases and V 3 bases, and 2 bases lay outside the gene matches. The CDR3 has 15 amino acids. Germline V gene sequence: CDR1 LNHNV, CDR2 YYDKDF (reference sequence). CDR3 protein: CATSSSSGSYNEQFF. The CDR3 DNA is TGTGCCACCAGCAGCTCTAGCGGGAGCTACAATGAGCAGTTCTTC.

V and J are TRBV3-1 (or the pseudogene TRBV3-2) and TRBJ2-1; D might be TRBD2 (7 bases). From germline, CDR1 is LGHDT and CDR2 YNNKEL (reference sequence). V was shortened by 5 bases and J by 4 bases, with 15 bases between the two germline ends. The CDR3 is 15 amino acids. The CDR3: CASSGGGGRYNEQFF. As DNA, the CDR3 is TGTGCCAGCAGCGGAGGGGGGGGGAGGTACAATGAGCAGTTCTTC.

CDR3 bases: TGTGCCAGTAGTATAGGGGGGGGGAAGAGTGAAGCTTTCTTT. Its translation: CASSIGGGKSEAFF. V and J are TRBV19 and TRBJ1-1, with D possibly being TRBD1 (5 bases). CDR3 length: 14 residues. In germline, CDR1 is LNHDA, CDR2 SQIVND (reference sequence). V shed 1 base and J shed 7 bases, with 13 bases lying between them.

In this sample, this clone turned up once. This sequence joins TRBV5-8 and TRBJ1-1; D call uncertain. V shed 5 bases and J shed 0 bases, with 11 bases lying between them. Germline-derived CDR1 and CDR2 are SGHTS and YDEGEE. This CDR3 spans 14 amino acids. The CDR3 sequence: CASRHGRMNTEAFF. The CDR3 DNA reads TGTGCCAGCAGACACGGGAGGATGAACACTGAAGCTTTCTTT.

CDR3 residues: CASSIAGGTYEQYF. CDR3 bases: TGTGCCAGCAGCATAGCCGGGGGAACCTACGAGCAGTACTTC. V gene TRBV5-4 combines with J gene TRBJ2-7, with D perhaps matching TRBD2 (6 bases). Trimming pared 4 bases from V and 2 bases from J, leaving 13 bases between. This CDR3 is built from 14 residues. Per germline, CDR1 SGHNT and CDR2 YYREEE (reference sequence). Using reference TRBV5-4 and TRBJ2-7 for the parts outside the CDR3, the full variable domain is ETGVTQSPTHLIKTRGQQVTLRCSSQSGHNTVSWYQQALGQGPQFIFQYYREEENGRGNFPPRFSGLQFPNYSSELNVNALELDDSALYLCASSIAGGTYEQYFGPGTRLTVT.

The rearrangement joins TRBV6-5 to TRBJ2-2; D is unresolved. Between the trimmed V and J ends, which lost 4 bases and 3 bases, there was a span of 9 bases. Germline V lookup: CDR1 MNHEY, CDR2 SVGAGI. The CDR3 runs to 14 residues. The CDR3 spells CASSSGADTGELFF. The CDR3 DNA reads TGTGCCAGCAGTTCTGGTGCGGACACCGGGGAGCTGTTTTTT.